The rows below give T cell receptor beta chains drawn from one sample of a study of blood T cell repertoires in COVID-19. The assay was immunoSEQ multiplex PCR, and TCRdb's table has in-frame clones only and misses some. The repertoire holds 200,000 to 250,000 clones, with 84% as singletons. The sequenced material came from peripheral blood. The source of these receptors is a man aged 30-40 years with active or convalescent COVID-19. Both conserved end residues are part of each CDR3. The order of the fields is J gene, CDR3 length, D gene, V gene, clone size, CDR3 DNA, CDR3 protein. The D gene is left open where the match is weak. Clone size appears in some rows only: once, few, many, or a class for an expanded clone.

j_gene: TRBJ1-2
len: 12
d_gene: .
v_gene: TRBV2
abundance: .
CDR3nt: TGTGCCAGCGAGATCAGGGGCGGCGGCTACACCTTC
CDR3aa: CASEIRGGGYTF

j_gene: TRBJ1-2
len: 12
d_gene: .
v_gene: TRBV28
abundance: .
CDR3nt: TGTGCCAGCAGTTTAACAGGGTATGGCTACACCTTC
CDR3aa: CASSLTGYGYTF

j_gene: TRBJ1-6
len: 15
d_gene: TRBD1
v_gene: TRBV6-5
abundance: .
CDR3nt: TGTGCCAGCAGTCTCCAGGACAGGGGGAATTCACCCCTCCACTTT
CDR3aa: CASSLQDRGNSPLHF

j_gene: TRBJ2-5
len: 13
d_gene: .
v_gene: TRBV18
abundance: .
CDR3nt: TGTGCCAGCTCACCCGGGGGTGGAGAGACCCAGTACTTC
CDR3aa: CASSPGGGETQYF

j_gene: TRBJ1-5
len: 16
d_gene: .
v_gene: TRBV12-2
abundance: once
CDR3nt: TGTGCAAGTCGCTTAGGTAGGGGCAAAAGCAATCAGCCCCAGCATTTT
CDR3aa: CASRLGRGKSNQPQHF

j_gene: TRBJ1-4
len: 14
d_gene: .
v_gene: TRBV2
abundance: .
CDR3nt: TGTGCCAGCAGTGAACGGGGGGACCGGGGGAAACTGTTTTTT
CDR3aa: CASSERGDRGKLFF

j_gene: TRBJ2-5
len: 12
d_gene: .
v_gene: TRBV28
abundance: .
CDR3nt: TGTGCCAGCAGAGGAGGGGAAGAGACCCAGTACTTC
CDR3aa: CASRGGEETQYF

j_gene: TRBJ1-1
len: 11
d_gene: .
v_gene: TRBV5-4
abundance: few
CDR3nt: TGTGCCAGCAGTTTAAACACTGAAGCTTTCTTT
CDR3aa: CASSLNTEAFF

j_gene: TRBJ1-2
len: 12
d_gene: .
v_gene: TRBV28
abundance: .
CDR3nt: TGTGCCAGCAGGATGACAGGCTATGGCTACACCTTC
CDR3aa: CASRMTGYGYTF

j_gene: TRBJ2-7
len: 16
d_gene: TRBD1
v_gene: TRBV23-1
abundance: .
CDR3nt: TGCGCCAGCACTCCCTTGGGGGACAGGACCCCCCACGAGCAGTACTTC
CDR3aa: CASTPLGDRTPHEQYF

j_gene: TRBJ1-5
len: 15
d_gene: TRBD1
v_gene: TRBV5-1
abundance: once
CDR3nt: TGCGCCAGCAGCTTGGAGGGACAGGGCAATCAGCCCCAGCATTTT
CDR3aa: CASSLEGQGNQPQHF

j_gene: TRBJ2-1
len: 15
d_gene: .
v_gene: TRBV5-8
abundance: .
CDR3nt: TGTGCCAGCAACTTGGGCCAGCGGGCGTACAATGAGCAGTTCTTC
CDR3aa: CASNLGQRAYNEQFF

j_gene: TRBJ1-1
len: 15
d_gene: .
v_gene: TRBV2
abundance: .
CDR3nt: TGTGCCAGCAGTCCCCGACAGGCCACTAACACTGAAGCTTTCTTT
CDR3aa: CASSPRQATNTEAFF

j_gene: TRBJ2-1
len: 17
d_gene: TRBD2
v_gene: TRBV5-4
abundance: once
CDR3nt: TGTGCCAGCAGCTCAGCAATAGCGGGAGGGACGGGGTCGGAGCAGTTCTTC
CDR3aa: CASSSAIAGGTGSEQFF

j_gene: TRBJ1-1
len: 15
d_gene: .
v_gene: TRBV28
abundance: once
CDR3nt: TGTGCCAGCCCCCCGCGAAAGGGGGTAAAAACTGAAGCTTTCTTT
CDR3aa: CASPPRKGVKTEAFF

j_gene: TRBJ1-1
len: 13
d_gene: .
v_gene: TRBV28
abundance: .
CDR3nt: TGTGCCAGCAGCCCTATCATGAACACTGAAGCTTTCTTT
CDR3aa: CASSPIMNTEAFF

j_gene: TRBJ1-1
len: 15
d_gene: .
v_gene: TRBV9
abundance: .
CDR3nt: TGTGCCAGCAGCGCCGTTTGGACAAAGAACACTGAAGCTTTCTTT
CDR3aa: CASSAVWTKNTEAFF

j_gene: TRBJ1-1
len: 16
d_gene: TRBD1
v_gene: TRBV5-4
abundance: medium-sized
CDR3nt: TGTGCCAGCAGCTTCTCGACAGGGCCTATGAACACTGAAGCTTTCTTT
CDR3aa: CASSFSTGPMNTEAFF

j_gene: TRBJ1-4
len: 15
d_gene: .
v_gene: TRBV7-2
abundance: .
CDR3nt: TGTGCCAGCAGCTTTACCAGTAACCAGAATGAAAAACTGTTTTTT
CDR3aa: CASSFTSNQNEKLFF

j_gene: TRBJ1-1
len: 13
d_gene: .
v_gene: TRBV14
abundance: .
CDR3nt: TGTGCCAGCAGCCAAGATCGGAACACTGAAGCTTTCTTT
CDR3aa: CASSQDRNTEAFF

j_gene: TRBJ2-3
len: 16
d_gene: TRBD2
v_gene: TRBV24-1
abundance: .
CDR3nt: TGTGCCACCAGTGAAAATATAGCGGGAGGGGGAGATACGCAGTATTTT
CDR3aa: CATSENIAGGGDTQYF

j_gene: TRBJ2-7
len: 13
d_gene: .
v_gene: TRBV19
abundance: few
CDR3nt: TGTGCCAGTAGTAGGGGGCTAGCCGACGAGCAGTACTTC
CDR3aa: CASSRGLADEQYF

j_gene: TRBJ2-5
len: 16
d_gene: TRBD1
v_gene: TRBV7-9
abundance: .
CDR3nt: TGTGCCAGCAGCTTAGTTGGACAGGGGGCGCGGGAGACCCAGTACTTC
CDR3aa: CASSLVGQGARETQYF

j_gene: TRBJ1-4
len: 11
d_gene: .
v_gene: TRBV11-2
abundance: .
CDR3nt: TGTGCCAGCAGCTTAGGGCTGAAACTGTTTTTT
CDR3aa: CASSLGLKLFF

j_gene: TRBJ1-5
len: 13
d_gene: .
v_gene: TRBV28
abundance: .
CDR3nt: TGTGCCAGCCGGGACACCAGCAATCAGCCCCAGCATTTT
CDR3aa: CASRDTSNQPQHF

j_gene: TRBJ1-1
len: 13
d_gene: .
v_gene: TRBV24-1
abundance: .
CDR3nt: TGTGCCAGCGCCGCAGGGGATGGGACTGAAGCTTTCTTT
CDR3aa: CASAAGDGTEAFF

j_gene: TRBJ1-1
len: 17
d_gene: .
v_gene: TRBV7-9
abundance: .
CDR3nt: TGTGCCAGCAGCTTACCCCGGTCTAGGGGGACCAACACTGAAGCTTTCTTT
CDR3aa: CASSLPRSRGTNTEAFF

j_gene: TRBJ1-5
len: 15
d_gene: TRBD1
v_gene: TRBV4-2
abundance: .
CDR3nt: TGTGCCAGCAGCCCGGACAGGCGTGAGAATCAGCCCCAGCATTTT
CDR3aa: CASSPDRRENQPQHF

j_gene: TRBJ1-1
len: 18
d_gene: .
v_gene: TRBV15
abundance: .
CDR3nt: TGTGCCACCAGCAGAGATATAGGAGGGATCGGGGCGAACACTGAAGCTTTCTTT
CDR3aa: CATSRDIGGIGANTEAFF

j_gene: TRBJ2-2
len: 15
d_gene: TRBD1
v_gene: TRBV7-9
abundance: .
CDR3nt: TGTGCCAGCAGTTTCAACAGGGGTCTCACCGGGGAGCTGTTTTTT
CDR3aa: CASSFNRGLTGELFF

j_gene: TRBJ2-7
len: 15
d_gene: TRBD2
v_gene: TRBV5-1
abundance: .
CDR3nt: TGCGCCAGCAGCTTCCTAGCGGCTTCATCTTACGAGCAGTACTTC
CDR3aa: CASSFLAASSYEQYF

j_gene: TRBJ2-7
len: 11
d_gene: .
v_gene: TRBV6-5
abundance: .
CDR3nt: TGTGCCAGCAGTTTGGGCAGCGAGCAGTACTTC
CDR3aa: CASSLGSEQYF

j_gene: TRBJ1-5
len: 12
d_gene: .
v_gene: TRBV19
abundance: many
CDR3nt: TGTGCCAGTAGTACAGGGGTTCAGCCCCAGCATTTT
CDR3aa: CASSTGVQPQHF

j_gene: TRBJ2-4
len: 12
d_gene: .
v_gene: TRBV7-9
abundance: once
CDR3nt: TGTGCCAGCAGCTTAATCGAAAACATTCAGTACTTC
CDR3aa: CASSLIENIQYF

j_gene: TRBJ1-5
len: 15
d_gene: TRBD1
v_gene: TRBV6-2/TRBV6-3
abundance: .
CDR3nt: TGTGCCAGCAGTGGGGGACAGCCTTTTGGGCAGCCCCAGCATTTT
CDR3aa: CASSGGQPFGQPQHF

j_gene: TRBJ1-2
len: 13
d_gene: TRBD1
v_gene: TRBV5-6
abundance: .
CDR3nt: TGTGCCAGCAGCTTACAGGGGGCCTATGGCTACACCTTC
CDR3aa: CASSLQGAYGYTF

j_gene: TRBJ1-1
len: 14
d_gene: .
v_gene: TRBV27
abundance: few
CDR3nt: TGTGCCAGCAGTTTAACAGGGTTTAACACTGAAGCTTTCTTT
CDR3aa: CASSLTGFNTEAFF

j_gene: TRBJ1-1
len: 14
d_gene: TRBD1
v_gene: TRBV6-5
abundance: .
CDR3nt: TGTGCCAGCAGCGCCGGGACAGGGGAAACTGAAGCTTTCTTT
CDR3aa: CASSAGTGETEAFF

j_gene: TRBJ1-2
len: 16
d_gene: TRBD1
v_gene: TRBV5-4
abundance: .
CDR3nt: TGTGCCAGCAGCATAAAGACAGGGGTAGATACCTATGGCTACACCTTC
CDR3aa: CASSIKTGVDTYGYTF

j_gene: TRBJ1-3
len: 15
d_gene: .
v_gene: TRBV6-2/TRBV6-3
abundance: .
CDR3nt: TGTGCCAGCAGTAGCCGGCGGGGCTCTGGAAACACCATATATTTT
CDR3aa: CASSSRRGSGNTIYF

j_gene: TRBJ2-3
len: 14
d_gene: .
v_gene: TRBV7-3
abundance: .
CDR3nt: TGTGCCAGCAGCCCCCGGGGGGCGCGAGATACGCAGTATTTT
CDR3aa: CASSPRGARDTQYF

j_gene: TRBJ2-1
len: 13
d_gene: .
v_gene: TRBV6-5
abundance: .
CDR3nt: TGTGCCATCCGGGGTTCACAATTGGATGAGCAGTTCTTC
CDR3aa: CAIRGSQLDEQFF

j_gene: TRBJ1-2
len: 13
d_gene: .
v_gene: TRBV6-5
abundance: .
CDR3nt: TGTGCCAGCGCCCGAGCAGGTCTCTATGGCTACACCTTC
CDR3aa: CASARAGLYGYTF

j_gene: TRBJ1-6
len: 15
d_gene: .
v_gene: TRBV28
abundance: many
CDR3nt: TGTGCCAGCAGCGAAGACAGGCCCAATAATTCACCCCTCCACTTT
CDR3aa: CASSEDRPNNSPLHF

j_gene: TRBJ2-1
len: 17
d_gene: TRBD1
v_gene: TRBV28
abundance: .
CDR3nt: TGTGCCAGCAGTTTGGCACAGGGGCCTAGCTCCTACAATGAGCAGTTCTTC
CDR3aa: CASSLAQGPSSYNEQFF

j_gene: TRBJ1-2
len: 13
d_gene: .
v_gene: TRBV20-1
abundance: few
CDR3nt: TGCAGTGCTAGTCTAGGGGCCGGCTATGGCTACACCTTC
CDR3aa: CSASLGAGYGYTF

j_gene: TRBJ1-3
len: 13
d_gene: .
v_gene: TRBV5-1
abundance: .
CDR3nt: TGCGCCAGCAGCTTGGCGGAGAGGAACACCATATATTTT
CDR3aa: CASSLAERNTIYF

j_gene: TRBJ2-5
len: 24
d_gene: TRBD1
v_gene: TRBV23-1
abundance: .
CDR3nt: TGCGCCAGCAGTCAATCGATTGACTGTCCCGGGACAGGGGGCGCAGAGAGATCGGAAGAGACCCAGTACTTC
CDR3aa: CASSQSIDCPGTGGAERSEETQYF